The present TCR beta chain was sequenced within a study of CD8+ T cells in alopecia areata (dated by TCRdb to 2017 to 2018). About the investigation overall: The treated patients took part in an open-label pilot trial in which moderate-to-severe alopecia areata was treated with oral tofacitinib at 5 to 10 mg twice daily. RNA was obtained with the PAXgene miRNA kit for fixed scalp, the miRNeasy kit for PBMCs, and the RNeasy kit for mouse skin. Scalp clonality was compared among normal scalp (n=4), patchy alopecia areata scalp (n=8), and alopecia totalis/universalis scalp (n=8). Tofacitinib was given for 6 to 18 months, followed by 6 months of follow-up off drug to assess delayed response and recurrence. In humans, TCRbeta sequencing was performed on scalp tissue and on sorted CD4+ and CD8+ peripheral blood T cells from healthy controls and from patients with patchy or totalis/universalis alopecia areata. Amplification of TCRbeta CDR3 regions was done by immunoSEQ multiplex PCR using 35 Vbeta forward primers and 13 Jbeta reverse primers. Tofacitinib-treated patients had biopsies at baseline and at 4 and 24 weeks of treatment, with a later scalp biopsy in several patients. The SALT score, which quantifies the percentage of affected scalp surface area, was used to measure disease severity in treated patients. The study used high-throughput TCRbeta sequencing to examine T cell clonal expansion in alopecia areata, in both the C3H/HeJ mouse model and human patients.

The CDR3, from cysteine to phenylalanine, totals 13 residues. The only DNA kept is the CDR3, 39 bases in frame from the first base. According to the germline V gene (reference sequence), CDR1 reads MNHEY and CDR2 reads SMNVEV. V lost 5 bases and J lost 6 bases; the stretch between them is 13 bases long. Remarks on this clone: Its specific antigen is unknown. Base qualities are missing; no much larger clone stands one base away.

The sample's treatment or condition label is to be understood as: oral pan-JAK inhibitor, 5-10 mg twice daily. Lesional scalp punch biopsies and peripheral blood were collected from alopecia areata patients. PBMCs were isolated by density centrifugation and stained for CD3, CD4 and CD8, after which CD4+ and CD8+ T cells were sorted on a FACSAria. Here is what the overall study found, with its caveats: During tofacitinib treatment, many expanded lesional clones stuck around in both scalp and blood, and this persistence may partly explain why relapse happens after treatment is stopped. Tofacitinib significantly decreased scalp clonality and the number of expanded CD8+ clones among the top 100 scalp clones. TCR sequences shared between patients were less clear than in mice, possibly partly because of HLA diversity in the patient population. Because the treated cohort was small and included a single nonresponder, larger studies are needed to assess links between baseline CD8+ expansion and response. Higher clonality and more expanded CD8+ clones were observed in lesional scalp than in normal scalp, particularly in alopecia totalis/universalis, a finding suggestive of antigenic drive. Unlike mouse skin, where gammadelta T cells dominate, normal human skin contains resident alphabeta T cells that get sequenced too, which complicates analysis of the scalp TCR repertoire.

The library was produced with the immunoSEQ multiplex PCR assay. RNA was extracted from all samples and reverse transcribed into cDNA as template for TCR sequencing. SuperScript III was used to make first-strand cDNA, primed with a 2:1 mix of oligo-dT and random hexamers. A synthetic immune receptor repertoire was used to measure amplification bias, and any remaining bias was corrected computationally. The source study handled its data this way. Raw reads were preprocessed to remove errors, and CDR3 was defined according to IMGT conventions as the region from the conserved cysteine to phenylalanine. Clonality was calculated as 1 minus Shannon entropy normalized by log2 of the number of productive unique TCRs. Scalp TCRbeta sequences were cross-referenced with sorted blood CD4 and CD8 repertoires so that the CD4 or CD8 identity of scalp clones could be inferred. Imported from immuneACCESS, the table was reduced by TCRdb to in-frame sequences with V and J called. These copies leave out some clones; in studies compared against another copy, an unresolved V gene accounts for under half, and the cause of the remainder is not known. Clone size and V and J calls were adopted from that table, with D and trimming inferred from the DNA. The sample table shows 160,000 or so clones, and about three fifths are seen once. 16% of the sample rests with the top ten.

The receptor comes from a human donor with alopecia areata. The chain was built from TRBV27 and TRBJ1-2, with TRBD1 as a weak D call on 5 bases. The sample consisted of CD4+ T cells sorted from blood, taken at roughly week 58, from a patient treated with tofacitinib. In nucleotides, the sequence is TGTGCCAGCAGTGAGATAGACAGACATGGCTACACCTTC. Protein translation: CASSEIDRHGYTF.